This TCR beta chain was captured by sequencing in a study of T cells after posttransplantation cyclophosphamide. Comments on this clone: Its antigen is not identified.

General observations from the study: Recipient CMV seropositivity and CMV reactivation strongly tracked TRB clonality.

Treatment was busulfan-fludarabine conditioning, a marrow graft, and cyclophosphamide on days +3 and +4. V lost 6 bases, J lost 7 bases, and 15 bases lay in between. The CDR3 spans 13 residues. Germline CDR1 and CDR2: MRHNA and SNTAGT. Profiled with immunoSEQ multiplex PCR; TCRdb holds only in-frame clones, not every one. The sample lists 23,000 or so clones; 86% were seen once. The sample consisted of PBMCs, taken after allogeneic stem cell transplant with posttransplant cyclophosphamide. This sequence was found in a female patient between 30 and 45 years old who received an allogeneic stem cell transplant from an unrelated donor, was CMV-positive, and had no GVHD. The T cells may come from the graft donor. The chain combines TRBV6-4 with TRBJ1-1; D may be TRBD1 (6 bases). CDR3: CASSYREGDEAFF. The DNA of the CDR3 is TGTGCCAGCAGCTACAGGGAGGGGGATGAAGCTTTCTTT.